Listed here are 10 T cell receptor beta chains from one sample, sequenced in a study of PD-1 blockade in classical Hodgkin lymphoma. Produced via immunoSEQ multiplex PCR; TCRdb's table is partial and in-frame only. The sample records tens of thousands of clones, 70% to 80% being singletons. Indicated time point: cycle 4 day 1 (C4D1), after 5 to 7 weeks of nivolumab. Every patient relapsed after autologous stem cell transplantation, and brentuximab vedotin exposure varied. The sample here was peripheral blood mononuclear cells (PBMCs), taken before the fourth cycle of nivolumab. Receptors originate from a human donor with classical Hodgkin lymphoma.

The chain carries TRBV28 and TRBJ1-4, with 7 bases aligning to TRBD1. The trim removed 2 bases at V and 0 bases at J, leaving 3 bases unmatched. Germline V gene data show CDR1 as MDHEN and CDR2 as SYDVKM. The length of the CDR3 is 16 residues. The CDR3 protein is CASSLDRVATNEKLFF. The CDR3 bases are TGTGCCAGCAGTTTAGACAGGGTTGCAACTAATGAAAAACTGTTTTTT.

V and J are TRBV13 and TRBJ1-6; 7 bases line up with TRBD1. Germline trimming cut 1 base from V and 6 bases from J; bases unmatched to any gene: 3. The CDR3 is made up of 15 amino acids. Germline CDR1 and CDR2: PRHDT and FYEKMQ (reference sequence). This chain's CDR3 is CASSLDRGGNSPLHF. The CDR3 nucleotides read TGTGCCAGCAGCTTAGACAGGGGAGGTAATTCACCCCTCCACTTT. Based on the CDR3 plus reference TRBV13 and TRBJ1-6, the full variable domain is AAGVIQSPRHLIKEKRETATLKCYPIPRHDTVYWYQQGPGQDPQFLISFYEKMQSDKGSIPDRFSAQQFSDYHSELNMSSLELGDSALYFCASSLDRGGNSPLHFGNGTRLTVT.

This clone has just a few counts. This chain joins TRBV5-4 and TRBJ1-1, with 7 bases aligning to TRBD1. With V trimmed by 4 bases and J by 5 bases, 11 bases remained unmatched. Germline V gene data show CDR1 as SGHNT and CDR2 as YYREEE (reference sequence). The CDR3 spans 15 residues. The CDR3 DNA reads as TGTGCCAGCAGCGCCGGGACAGTTGGACGGACTGAAGCTTTCTTT. Its translation: CASSAGTVGRTEAFF.

The chain couples TRBV7-2 to TRBJ2-2; 7 nucleotides align to TRBD1. The CDR3 is 13 amino acids. Trimming cost V 4 bases and J 9 bases; bases outside gene matches: 5. Germline-derived CDR1 and CDR2 are SGHTA and FQGNSA. The CDR3 DNA sequence: TGTGCCAGCAGCTCCCAGGGGGACCGGGAGCTGTTTTTT. Amino acids: CASSSQGDRELFF.

The V and J genes are TRBV6-1 and TRBJ1-5; 7 bases align to TRBD1. J was trimmed by 6 bases and V by 0 bases; bases with no gene match: 8. Germline V gene data show CDR1 as MNHNS and CDR2 as SASEGT. The CDR3 length is 16 residues. CDR3 sequence reads: CASSEAAGGIGQPQHF. The CDR3 nucleotides are TGTGCCAGCAGTGAAGCGGCAGGGGGTATTGGTCAGCCCCAGCATTTT.

V is TRBV6-5 and J is TRBJ1-5; maybe TRBD1 (6 bases). In germline, CDR1 is MNHEY, CDR2 SVGAGI. The CDR3 runs 13 residues. Between the trimmed V and J ends, which lost 4 bases and 5 bases, there was a span of 9 bases. The CDR3 reads CASSSDRYQPQHF. The CDR3 coding sequence is TGTGCCAGCAGTTCGGACAGATATCAGCCCCAGCATTTT.

This clone was detected a few times. The genes are TRBV30 and TRBJ2-1, with D possibly being TRBD1 or TRBD2 (5 bases each). Trimming took 0 bases from V and 7 from J, leaving 13 bases between them. Per the germline V gene, CDR1 is GTSNPN and CDR2 is SVGIG (reference sequence). This CDR3 has 14 residues. CDR3 nucleotides: TGTGCCTGGAGTGTACTTGGGACGAGGAATGAGCAGTTCTTC. It is translated as CAWSVLGTRNEQFF.

The chain carries TRBV7-9 and TRBJ1-2, with a weak D call TRBD1 (5 bases). CDR1 is SEHNR and CDR2 is FQNEAQ in the germline V gene (reference sequence). Trimming stripped 7 bases from V and 4 bases from J, with 13 bases between. The CDR3 has 13 amino acids. CDR3 DNA: TGTGCCAGCACCCAGGGTGGGGCCTATGGCTACACCTTC. It is translated as CASTQGGAYGYTF.

The chain couples TRBV29-1 to TRBJ2-2; D is unresolved. Trimming left V 5 bases short and J 5 bases short, with 6 bases between. Germline CDR1 SQVTM, CDR2 ANQGSEA. The CDR3 is 11 amino acids. The CDR3, as DNA: TGCAGCGTTAGGCAGACCGGGGAGCTGTTTTTT. Translated: CSVRQTGELFF.

This chain links TRBV11-3 with TRBJ2-5; a weak D match, TRBD2 (5 bases). The V end lost 4 bases, the J end lost 5 bases, and 23 bases lay between the germline ends. This CDR3 is 17 amino acids long. CDR1 is SGHNT and CDR2 is YENEEA in the germline V gene. In DNA, the CDR3 is TGTGCCAGCAGCTCCGCTATCGGGGTCACCGGGCCGGAGACCCAGTACTTC. This sequence encodes CASSSAIGVTGPETQYF.